The 10 T cell receptor beta chains given below trace back to one sample, sequenced in a study of Ad26.COV2.S vaccination and SARS-CoV-2 variants. Generated by immunoSEQ multiplex PCR, the TCRdb table keeps only in-frame clones and is missing some. The sample shows 180,000 or so clones, around 88% of them seen only once. Sequences were derived from peripheral blood, sampled after recovery from COVID-19. The receptors derive from a human donor who had recovered from COVID-19.

This clone was detected a few times. This chain connects TRBV28 to TRBJ2-5, with TRBD1 matching 7 bases. V dropped 7 bases and J dropped 2; count of bases not matched to a gene: 7. The CDR3 length is 14 residues. Germline CDR1 reads MDHEN; CDR2 reads SYDVKM. CDR3 sequence: CASTRDSTQETQYF. In nucleotides, the CDR3 is TGTGCCAGCACCCGGGACAGTACTCAAGAGACCCAGTACTTC.

The rearrangement links TRBV25-1 to TRBJ1-5; TRBD1 is a possible D gene (5 bases). The CDR3 has 14 amino acids. V gave up 5 bases and J gave up 1 base, with 9 bases separating them. Germline V gene lookup returns CDR1 MGHDK and CDR2 SYGVNS. The CDR3 coding sequence is TGTGCCAGCAGTTTGGGACGGAGCAATCAGCCCCAGCATTTT. It specifies CASSLGRSNQPQHF.

V is TRBV5-1 and J is TRBJ2-2; a possible D gene is TRBD1 (6 bases). The CDR3 contains 16 residues. The V gene lost 4 bases and the J gene lost 0 bases, with 13 bases spanning the gap. Per the germline V gene, CDR1 is SGHRS and CDR2 is YFSETQ. The DNA of the CDR3 is TGCGCCAGCAGCGCGTCCGGGACACCGAACACCGGGGAGCTGTTTTTT. Translation: CASSASGTPNTGELFF.

This chain joins TRBV5-1 and TRBJ1-1; no definite D call. CDR3 length: 15 amino acids. CDR1 is SGHRS and CDR2 is YFSETQ in the germline V gene. The V and J ends lost 0 bases and 0 bases respectively, with 9 bases between them. The CDR3 is CASSLAAALNTEAFF. The DNA for the CDR3 is TGCGCCAGCAGCTTGGCGGCGGCCCTGAACACTGAAGCTTTCTTT.

The J gene is TRBJ2-1, the V gene TRBV18, with D maybe TRBD1 (5 bases). V was shortened by 4 bases and J by 5 bases, with 12 bases between the two germline ends. The CDR3 loop spans 14 amino acids. Germline V gene lookup returns CDR1 KGHSH and CDR2 LQKENI. CDR3 loop: CASSLGRVDNEQFF. The CDR3 nucleotides are TGTGCCAGCTCACTGGGCAGGGTAGACAATGAGCAGTTCTTC.

The chain joins TRBV18 to TRBJ2-3; 10 bases map to TRBD2. Germline trimming cut 3 bases from V and 4 bases from J; bases unmatched to any gene: 16. CDR1 is KGHSH, CDR2 LQKENI, per germline. This CDR3 spans 19 amino acids. The CDR3 DNA reads as TGTGCCAGCTCACCGGCTAGCGGGAGTAAGTTTTTCCCGTCAGATACGCAGTATTTT. Its protein product is CASSPASGSKFFPSDTQYF. Using reference TRBV18 and TRBJ2-3 for the parts outside the CDR3, the full variable domain is NAGVMQNPRHLVRRRGQEARLRCSPMKGHSHVYWYRQLPEEGLKFMVYLQKENIIDESGMPKERFSAEFPKEGPSILRIQQVVRGDSAAYFCASSPASGSKFFPSDTQYFGPGTRLTVL.

In regard to this clone: Different DNA sequences within this sample yield the same CDR3. This chain connects TRBV30 to TRBJ1-5, with 8 bases matching TRBD1. The J segment lost 6 bases and the V segment lost 2 bases, leaving 3 bases of the junction unmatched. Germline V gene sequence: CDR1 GTSNPN, CDR2 SVGIG (reference sequence). This CDR3 spans 13 amino acids. CDR3 coding DNA: TGTGCCTGGAGTAGACAGGGGAGTCAGCCCCAGCATTTT. This gives the protein CAWSRQGSQPQHF.

The chain carries TRBV24-1 and TRBJ1-1; 8 bases fit TRBD1. The CDR3 extends over 17 amino acids. Germline V gene data show CDR1 as KGHDR and CDR2 as SFDVKD. Unmatched junction bases numbered 12, after V lost 3 bases and J lost 4 bases. The CDR3 spells CATSDEGRGRFGTEAFF. The CDR3 DNA is TGTGCCACCAGTGATGAGGGCAGGGGGCGCTTTGGCACTGAAGCTTTCTTT.

The V gene is TRBV20-1, the J gene TRBJ2-7; 9 bases map to TRBD2. Looked up from germline, CDR1 is DFQATT and CDR2 is SNEGSKA (reference sequence). The CDR3 is 14 residues long. J gave up 2 bases and V 3 bases, and 5 bases lay outside the gene matches. The chain's CDR3 is CSASEAGGPYEQYF. DNA for the CDR3: TGCAGTGCTAGTGAAGCGGGAGGCCCCTACGAGCAGTACTTC.

The chain is built from TRBV25-1 and TRBJ1-1; D is perhaps TRBD1 (6 bases). The CDR3 totals 13 residues. The germline V gene encodes CDR1 MGHDK and CDR2 SYGVNS. Trimming left V 6 bases short and J 3 bases short, with 11 bases between. As DNA, the CDR3 is TGTGCCAGCAGACAGGGTTCGTACACTGAAGCTTTCTTT. This gives the protein CASRQGSYTEAFF.